This record covers a single TCR beta chain. The data were obtained in a study of tumor-infiltrating lymphocytes in oesophageal squamous cell carcinoma. Germline V gene lookup returns CDR1 MNHNY and CDR2 SVGAGI (reference sequence). CDR3 length equals 14 residues. V lost 5 bases and J 4 bases, leaving 11 bases between the germline ends. One entry per CDR3 protein results from TCRdb running MiXCR on the PCR reads. The sample yields approximately 10,000 distinct CDR3 sequences, about 54% seen once. V gene TRBV6-6 combines with J gene TRBJ2-2, with a weak D call TRBD2 (5 bases). Material for sequencing was esophageal tumor tissue. The clonotype originates from a male donor with esophageal squamous cell carcinoma. The CDR3 spells CASSTTSSTGELFF. CDR3 nucleotide sequence: TGTGCCAGCAGTACCACTAGTAGCACCGGGGAGCTGTTTTTT.